This TCR beta chain was observed in a study of early stage breast cancer tumors. Overall study context: Around 10-fold was the mean read coverage per sample. Findings and limits, study-wide: Most shared enriched TCRB sequences were commonly generated ones. In about 90% of the 16 patients, blood comparison separated tumor from normal breast.

By its share, this clone is medium-sized (0.01 to 0.1%). Antigen unknown. The assay was immunoSEQ multiplex PCR, and TCRdb's table has in-frame clones only and misses some. The repertoire consists of approximately 7,400 clones, with approximately 66% occurring once and the leading ten covering over 6.5%. This clonotype was obtained from a person aged 70 to 85 with breast cancer. The sample consisted of breast tumor tissue.

The DNA for the CDR3 is TGTGCCAGCGGCCCCTCCTACGAGCAGTACTTC. It translates to CASGPSYEQYF. V is TRBV7-9 and J is TRBJ2-7, with D unclear. The CDR3 length is 11 residues. The V end was cut by 8 bases, the J end by 0 bases, with 5 bases between. In germline, CDR1 is SEHNR, CDR2 FQNEAQ (reference sequence).